This T cell receptor beta chain was captured in a study of blood T cell repertoires in COVID-19. Study as a whole: COVID-19 samples collected from the United States, Italy and Spain covered acute and convalescent phases. The analysed material was cDNA or gDNA that came from T cells, B-cell-depleted T cells, or PBMCs.

Per the authors' pipeline: Scientists estimated how many nucleated cells there were by amplifying reference gene primers. Generated by immunoSEQ multiplex PCR, the TCRdb table keeps only in-frame clones and is missing some. The D gene and trimming were derived from the DNA, and the V and J assignments and clone size from that table. The sample holds approximately 70,000 clones, roughly 84% seen once. The clonotype originates from an elderly man with active or convalescent COVID-19. The sample was peripheral blood.

The CDR3 is CASSPGQGVGYEQYF. Written as DNA, the CDR3 is TGTGCCAGCAGCCCGGGACAGGGGGTAGGCTACGAGCAGTACTTC. The chain joins TRBV6-6 to TRBJ2-7, with TRBD1 matching over 11 bases. Per the germline V gene, CDR1 is MNHNY and CDR2 is SVGAGI (reference sequence). This CDR3 region has 15 residues. V shed 6 bases and J 3 bases; nucleotides not matched to a gene: 7.